The 21 T cell receptor beta chains presented below share a single source sample, sequenced in a study of blood T cell repertoires in COVID-19. Clones were read by immunoSEQ multiplex PCR, and TCRdb kept only the in-frame ones, dropping some. This table holds more than 85,000 clones, 88% found once. Sequenced sample: peripheral blood. The receptors were gathered from a woman in her fifties or sixties with acute or convalescent COVID-19.

This clone has only one observation. The chain has TRBV7-8 and TRBJ2-7; 9 bases fit TRBD2. V shed 5 bases, J shed 2 bases, and the junction held 4 bases outside the gene matches. CDR1 and CDR2 from the germline V gene are SGHVS and FQNEAQ. The CDR3 has 14 amino acids. The CDR3 coding sequence is TGTGCCAGCAGCCTAAGACTAGCGGCCTACGAGCAGTACTTC. This codes for CASSLRLAAYEQYF.

The chain couples TRBV6-5 to TRBJ2-7; the D is unclear. This CDR3 region has 13 residues. Trimming took 0 bases from V and 9 from J, leaving 12 bases between them. Germline assignment: CDR1 MNHEY and CDR2 SVGAGI. The CDR3 region has the DNA TGTGCCAGCAGTTACTCATATACCCAGGCGCAGTACTTC. Amino acids: CASSYSYTQAQYF.

This chain's CDR3 is CASSVVTSTDTQYF. The CDR3 DNA is TGTGCCAGCAGCGTAGTAACTAGCACAGATACGCAGTATTTT. The rearrangement links TRBV9 to TRBJ2-3, with D unclear. The CDR3 is 14 residues long. V lost 0 bases, J lost 0 bases, and 5 bases lay in between. The germline CDR1 and CDR2 sequences are SGDLS and YYNGEE.

The CDR3 bases are TGTGCCATCGCCAGGGAATCCCTTAACTACGAGCAGTACTTC. This codes for CAIARESLNYEQYF. The chain uses TRBV10-3 and TRBJ2-7; a possible D gene is TRBD1 (5 bases). This CDR3 contains 14 residues. CDR1 and CDR2 from the germline V gene are ENHRY and SYGVKD. V was pared by 8 bases and J by 3 bases, with 17 bases between.

A single count supports this clone. The rearrangement uses TRBV5-1 and TRBJ2-2; 10 bases match TRBD1. In germline, CDR1 is SGHRS, CDR2 YFSETQ. This CDR3 spans 15 amino acids. With 5 bases clipped from V and 6 bases from J, the junction kept 7 bases outside the gene matches. The CDR3: CASRNRTGGPGELFF. CDR3 nucleotide sequence: TGCGCCAGCAGAAACCGGACAGGGGGTCCCGGGGAGCTGTTTTTT.

The V gene is TRBV27, the J gene TRBJ1-6; 7 bases match TRBD1. The CDR3 has 14 amino acids. Germline CDR1 reads MNHEY; CDR2 reads SMNVEV (reference sequence). The ends lost 7 bases at V and 8 bases at J; junction bases unmatched: 8. CDR3: CASNLGTEHSPLHF. The CDR3 DNA follows: TGTGCCAGCAACCTCGGGACAGAACATTCACCCCTCCACTTT.

The chain carries TRBV29-1 and TRBJ1-1; 9 bases map to TRBD1. The CDR3 is made up of 13 amino acids. From germline, CDR1 is SQVTM and CDR2 ANQGSEA. V was pared by 5 bases and J by 4 bases, with 5 bases of the junction left unmatched. CDR3 nucleotides: TGCAGCGTTTCGGGGACAGGGAGCACTGAAGCTTTCTTT. This encodes CSVSGTGSTEAFF.

V is TRBV5-1 and J is TRBJ2-1, with a weak D call TRBD2 (5 bases). CDR3 length: 15 residues. CDR1 is SGHRS and CDR2 is YFSETQ in the germline V gene. V dropped 0 bases and J dropped 2 bases, with 9 bases sitting between them. CDR3 protein: CASSLEGVPYNEQFF. CDR3 nucleotide sequence: TGCGCCAGCAGCTTGGAGGGAGTGCCCTACAATGAGCAGTTCTTC.

The chain has TRBV6-1 and TRBJ1-2, with D possibly matching TRBD1 (5 bases). This CDR3 is 13 amino acids long. Germline V CDR1 and CDR2: MNHNS, SASEGT. The V end lost 3 bases, the J end lost 8 bases, and 13 bases lay between the germline ends. The CDR3 spells CASSELGLGGYTF. The CDR3 DNA reads as TGTGCCAGCAGTGAGCTGGGGCTGGGCGGCTACACCTTC.

In DNA, the CDR3 is TGTGCCAGCTCACCCCCGACACGCCCAGAGACCCAGTACTTC. It codes for CASSPPTRPETQYF. V is TRBV18 and J is TRBJ2-5; D not certain. V was clipped by 3 bases and J by 4 bases, with 12 bases between them. The CDR3 covers 14 residues. Germline values: CDR1 KGHSH, CDR2 LQKENI.

This chain joins TRBV7-2 and TRBJ1-6; D might be TRBD1 (5 bases). This CDR3 comprises 16 residues. V was clipped by 1 base and J by 5 bases, with 12 bases between them. The V gene's germline CDR1 is SGHTA and CDR2 FQGNSA. CDR3 region: CASSLGLGANNSPLHF. The CDR3 coding sequence is TGTGCCAGCAGCTTAGGTCTAGGGGCCAATAATTCACCCCTCCACTTT. Drawing the rest from reference TRBV7-2 and TRBJ1-6, the complete variable domain is GAGVSQSPSNKVTEKGKDVELRCDPISGHTALYWYRQSLGQGLEFLIYFQGNSAPDKSGLPSDRFSAERTGGSVSTLTIQRTQQEDSAVYLCASSLGLGANNSPLHFGNGTRLTVT.

This chain connects TRBV3-1 (or the pseudogene TRBV3-2) to TRBJ1-1; the D is unclear. The V gene's germline CDR1 is LGHDT and CDR2 YNNKEL (reference sequence). The CDR3 contains 11 residues. The V end lost 3 bases, the J end lost 6 bases, and 5 bases lay between the germline ends. The chain's CDR3 is CASSQYAEAFF. As DNA, the CDR3 is TGTGCCAGCAGCCAGTATGCTGAAGCTTTCTTT.

The chain carries TRBV7-9 and TRBJ2-1; D might be TRBD2 (5 bases). This CDR3 comprises 14 residues. The V gene lost 3 bases and the J gene lost 3 bases, with 9 bases spanning the gap. Germline V CDR1 and CDR2: SEHNR, FQNEAQ (reference sequence). CDR3 nucleotides: TGTGCCAGCAGCTTGGGGAGCCGCTACAATGAGCAGTTCTTC. Translating it yields CASSLGSRYNEQFF. Looking up the rest from reference TRBV7-9 and TRBJ2-1 gives the full variable domain: DTGVSQNPRHKITKRGQNVTFRCDPISEHNRLYWYRQTLGQGPEFLTYFQNEAQLEKSRLLSDRFSAERPKGSFSTLEIQRTEQGDSAMYLCASSLGSRYNEQFFGPGTRLTVL.

The CDR3 spells CASSYSVRLAELNEQFF. CDR3 DNA: TGTGCCAGCAGTTACTCGGTTCGGCTAGCGGAGCTCAATGAGCAGTTCTTC. The chain has TRBV6-2 or TRBV6-3 and TRBJ2-1; 7 positions agree with TRBD2. Germline loops: CDR1 MNHEY, CDR2 SVGEGT. With 0 bases clipped from V and 6 bases from J, the junction kept 11 bases outside the gene matches. This CDR3 has 17 amino acids.

In its sample, this clone was seen once. The chain couples TRBV6-2 or TRBV6-3 to TRBJ1-5, with D tentatively TRBD1 (5 bases). CDR3 length: 15 amino acids. Per germline, CDR1 MNHEY and CDR2 SVGEGT. V shed 4 bases and J shed 1 base, with 11 bases lying between them. Written as DNA, the CDR3 is TGTGCCAGCAGTTTCCCGGGGGTGAGCAATCAGCCCCAGCATTTT. As protein: CASSFPGVSNQPQHF.

The rearrangement links TRBV5-1 to TRBJ1-4; perhaps TRBD1 as D (5 bases). The V gene lost 0 bases and the J gene lost 3 bases, with 18 bases spanning the gap. In germline, CDR1 is SGHRS, CDR2 YFSETQ. The CDR3 contains 18 residues. CDR3 DNA: TGCGCCAGCAGCTTGGCCTCCCCTACAGGTTGGGCTAATGAAAAACTGTTTTTT. The encoded protein is CASSLASPTGWANEKLFF.

The chain employs TRBV13 and TRBJ2-7; tentative D call: TRBD2 (6 bases). Germline V gives CDR1 PRHDT, CDR2 FYEKMQ (reference sequence). The V end lost 0 bases, the J end lost 0 bases, and 12 bases lay between the germline ends. The CDR3 is made up of 16 amino acids. CDR3 sequence: CASSLGQRLVSYEQYF. CDR3 nucleotides: TGTGCCAGCAGCTTAGGCCAGAGACTAGTCTCCTACGAGCAGTACTTC.

The sample holds one count of this clone. CDR3 region: CASSPGTGRSPLHF. The CDR3 bases are TGCGCCAGCAGCCCAGGGACAGGGCGGTCACCCCTCCACTTT. The genes are TRBV5-1 and TRBJ1-6; 9 bases fit TRBD1. The V segment lost 4 bases and the J segment 10 bases; nucleotides outside the gene matches: 6. The length of the CDR3 is 14 residues. Germline lookup yields CDR1 SGHRS and CDR2 YFSETQ.

The chain employs TRBV10-1 and TRBJ2-7, with TRBD2 identical over 7 bases. This CDR3 region has 15 residues. CDR1 is WNHNN and CDR2 is SYGVQD in the germline V gene (reference sequence). Trimming cost V 0 bases and J 3 bases; bases outside gene matches: 5. The CDR3 loop reads CASSESVAGSYEQYF. CDR3 nucleotide sequence: TGCGCCAGCAGTGAGTCGGTAGCGGGCAGCTACGAGCAGTACTTC.

Worth noting for this clone: At the DNA level, this CDR3 is encoded by other sequences in the same sample as well. The chain carries TRBV3-1 (or the pseudogene TRBV3-2) and TRBJ1-1; 10 positions match TRBD1. Germline V lookup: CDR1 LGHDT, CDR2 YNNKEL (reference sequence). The length of the CDR3 is 15 residues. Trimming at V came to 4 bases and at J to 1 base, leaving 3 bases not matched to a gene. The CDR3 nucleotides are TGTGCCAGCAGCCCCCGGGACAGGGGGAACACTGAAGCTTTCTTT. Translated: CASSPRDRGNTEAFF.

This clone has just a few counts. This sequence joins TRBV11-2 and TRBJ2-1; TRBD2 aligns across 13 bases. CDR3 length equals 16 residues. CDR1 and CDR2 (germline): SGHAT, FQNNGV. V gave up 0 bases and J gave up 8 bases; unmatched junction bases: 4. The CDR3 bases are TGTGCCAGCAGCTTAGATGTTGGACTAGCGGGAGATGAGCAGTTCTTC. This encodes CASSLDVGLAGDEQFF.